This passage covers 21 T cell receptor beta chains from one sample sequenced in a study of early T cells in non-severe SARS-CoV-2 infection. TCRdb ran MiXCR on the 5' RACE reads and lists one entry per CDR3 protein. The sample lists roughly 56,000 distinct CDR3 sequences, approximately 16% occurring once. This material consisted of whole blood, taken at baseline. All receptors derive from an adult who was a healthcare worker with PCR-confirmed SARS-CoV-2 infection or an uninfected control (not recorded which).

This clonotype has more than one count but fewer than ten. The chain combines TRBV20-1 with TRBJ2-1, with D uncertain. CDR1 DFQATT and CDR2 SNEGSKA come from the germline V gene (reference sequence). The CDR3 contains 12 residues. V was shortened by 6 bases and J by 5 bases, with 11 bases between the two germline ends. CDR3 nucleotide sequence: TGCAGTGCCCCGGCCTTGAACAATGAGCAGTTCTTC. This codes for CSAPALNNEQFF.

Written as DNA, the CDR3 is TGTGCCAGCAGCTTAGTGGGCGGTAATGAGCAGTTCTTC. The encoded protein is CASSLVGGNEQFF. The rearrangement links TRBV7-9 to TRBJ2-1; unclear D gene. This CDR3 comprises 13 residues. Germline CDR1 is SEHNR and CDR2 is FQNEAQ (reference sequence). V was trimmed by 1 base and J by 7 bases, leaving 8 bases between them.

In this sample, this clonotype turned up a few times. The chain has TRBV20-1 and TRBJ2-3; perhaps TRBD2 as D (5 bases). The CDR3 extends over 15 amino acids. In germline, CDR1 is DFQATT, CDR2 SNEGSKA (reference sequence). Trimming removed 3 bases at V and 2 bases at J, with 15 bases between. The CDR3 DNA follows: TGCAGTGCTAGGCTGCAGGCTGACTACACAGATACGCAGTATTTT. Amino acids: CSARLQADYTDTQYF.

This chain links TRBV6-6 with TRBJ2-1, with 11 bases lining up with TRBD2. The CDR3 spans 15 residues. CDR1 is MNHNY and CDR2 is SVGAGI in the germline V gene (reference sequence). V was clipped by 6 bases and J by 0 bases; unmatched bases: 1. The CDR3: CASRTSGSSYNEQFF. In nucleotides, the CDR3 is TGTGCCAGCAGAACTAGCGGGAGCTCCTACAATGAGCAGTTCTTC.

The table lists this clonotype with many counts. The chain joins TRBV4-1 to TRBJ2-1, with a possible D match to TRBD2 (6 bases). The germline V gene encodes CDR1 MGHRA and CDR2 YSYEKL. The germline V and J ends were trimmed by 0 bases and 6 bases, with 18 bases remaining between them. The length of the CDR3 is 17 residues. CDR3 residues: CASSQDLVGGRSNEQFF. DNA of the CDR3: TGCGCCAGCAGCCAAGATCTGGTGGGAGGTCGGAGCAATGAGCAGTTCTTC.

In its sample, this clonotype was seen a few times. The rearrangement links TRBV29-1 to TRBJ2-3; no clear D. V lost 8 bases and J 2 bases, leaving 14 bases between the germline ends. Germline V gene sequence: CDR1 SQVTM, CDR2 ANQGSEA. The CDR3 has 13 amino acids. CDR3 loop: CSLKGRDTDTQYF. DNA of the CDR3: TGCAGCCTTAAGGGAAGGGACACAGATACGCAGTATTTT.

This clonotype showed up many times. V usage is TRBV28 and J usage is TRBJ2-7; D is ambiguous. The V gene's germline CDR1 is MDHEN and CDR2 SYDVKM. Trimming shortened V by 3 bases and J by 3 bases, and 15 bases separated the two germline ends. The CDR3 runs to 15 residues. Here the CDR3 DNA reads TGTGCCAGCAGTTTTGGGATAGCTGAAATCTACGAGCAGTACTTC. Amino acid sequence: CASSFGIAEIYEQYF.

This clonotype was observed a few times. The chain combines TRBV20-1 with TRBJ2-3; D is perhaps TRBD2 (6 bases). Germline V lookup: CDR1 DFQATT, CDR2 SNEGSKA (reference sequence). This CDR3 has 14 residues. V was clipped by 6 bases and J by 6 bases, with 19 bases between them. This CDR3 is CSASPGAGRDTQYF. The CDR3 nucleotides are TGCAGTGCGTCCCCTGGTGCGGGGAGGGATACGCAGTATTTT.

Ten or more counts support this clonotype. The chain couples TRBV28 to TRBJ1-4; no reliable D call. V lost 6 bases and J 5 bases, leaving 10 bases between the germline ends. This CDR3 contains 13 residues. The germline gives CDR1 MDHEN, CDR2 SYDVKM. The CDR3, as DNA: TGTGCCAGCAGCCACCGGGCAAATGAAAAACTGTTTTTT. This gives the protein CASSHRANEKLFF.

This chain connects TRBV6-1 to TRBJ1-4; TRBD1 matches 10 bases. V lost 8 bases and J lost 7; bases outside the gene matches: 7. CDR1 is MNHNS and CDR2 is SASEGT in the germline V gene. The CDR3 has 14 residues. CDR3 in amino acids: CASLRDRGFEKLFF. Here the CDR3 DNA reads TGTGCCAGCCTCCGGGACAGGGGTTTTGAAAAACTGTTTTTT.

The chain joins TRBV6-5 to TRBJ2-2; 8 nucleotides align to TRBD2. Germline V gene sequence: CDR1 MNHEY, CDR2 SVGAGI. V dropped 2 bases and J dropped 2; count of bases not matched to a gene: 4. The CDR3 sequence is 16 residues long. CDR3 region: CASSYIAGLNTGELFF. The CDR3 nucleotides are TGTGCCAGCAGTTACATAGCGGGACTAAACACCGGGGAGCTGTTTTTT.

The sample holds many counts of this clonotype. Sequence at one end of the junction differs from germline and may be a read error. The rearrangement links TRBV7-7 to TRBJ2-3, with 7 bases that match TRBD2. Germline-derived CDR1 and CDR2 are SSHAT and FNYEAQ (reference sequence). CDR3 length equals 15 residues. CDR3 protein: CASSPQAGDADTQYF. CDR3 nucleotides: TGTGCTAGCAGCCCACAGGCGGGAGACGCGGATACGCAGTATTTT.

This clonotype was detected many times. The chain joins TRBV12-3 or TRBV12-4 to TRBJ2-2, with a tentative D call TRBD2 (5 bases). The CDR3 runs to 15 residues. V lost 6 bases, J lost 5 bases, and 16 bases lay in between. For the CDR3, the DNA is TGTGCCAGCAGCCGCCGGGTCCCGGGGACCGGGGAGCTGTTTTTT. It is translated as CASSRRVPGTGELFF.

In its sample, this clonotype was seen a few times. This chain joins TRBV5-5 and TRBJ1-5; 8 nucleotides match TRBD1. Germline V gene data show CDR1 as SGHKS and CDR2 as YYEKEE (reference sequence). With V trimmed by 4 bases and J by 4 bases, 1 base remained unmatched. The CDR3 contains 13 residues. In DNA, the CDR3 is TGTGCCAGCAGCCGACAGGGGAATCAGCCCCAGCATTTT. It codes for CASSRQGNQPQHF.

This chain joins TRBV12-3 or TRBV12-4 and TRBJ1-6; D is possibly TRBD1 (5 bases). This CDR3 has 15 residues. Trimming removed 1 base from V and 7 bases from J, with 11 bases in between. The CDR3: CASSLGQLRNSPLHF. The CDR3 DNA sequence: TGTGCCAGCAGTTTAGGACAGCTCCGAAATTCACCCCTCCACTTT.

Many counts were recorded for this clonotype. The chain links TRBV7-3 to TRBJ2-1; 7 positions agree with TRBD1. Germline V gene data show CDR1 as SGHTA and CDR2 as FQGTGA. J lost 3 bases, V lost 4 bases, and 0 bases had no gene match. The CDR3 contains 13 residues. This chain's CDR3 is CASSWDSYNEQFF. The DNA for the CDR3 is TGTGCCAGCAGCTGGGACAGCTACAATGAGCAGTTCTTC.

Notes on this clonotype: A read error may produce the germline difference seen at one junction end. The chain uses TRBV6-5 and TRBJ2-3; D is unclear. The CDR3 is 15 residues long. Germline values: CDR1 MNHEY, CDR2 SVGAGI. CDR3 loop: CVSSYRPQSTDTQYF. As DNA, the CDR3 is TGTGTCAGCAGTTACAGACCACAGTCCACAGATACGCAGTATTTT.

This clonotype was seen at least ten times. This chain links TRBV20-1 with TRBJ1-2; TRBD1 aligns across 7 bases. The germline gives CDR1 DFQATT, CDR2 SNEGSKA (reference sequence). V lost 6 bases, J lost 8 bases, and 12 bases stayed unmatched. CDR3 length equals 13 residues. DNA of the CDR3: TGCAGTGCCAACGACGGAGGGGGCGCGGGCTACACCTTC. Its translation: CSANDGGGAGYTF.

This chain connects TRBV4-2 to TRBJ2-2; D may be TRBD2 (6 bases). This CDR3 comprises 16 residues. Germline lookup yields CDR1 LGHNA and CDR2 YNFKEQ. V was clipped by 1 base and J by 1 base, with 10 bases between them. In DNA, the CDR3 is TGTGCCAGCAGCCAAGGACGCGGGAAGAACACCGGGGAGCTGTTTTTT. Encoded protein: CASSQGRGKNTGELFF.

V is TRBV7-2 and J is TRBJ2-2; 9 bases are shared with TRBD2. J lost 0 bases, V lost 1 base, and 6 bases had no gene match. The CDR3 covers 18 residues. Looked up from germline, CDR1 is SGHTA and CDR2 is FQGNSA. For the CDR3, the DNA is TGTGCCAGCAGCTTAGGGCTAGCGGGAACTTCGAACACCGGGGAGCTGTTTTTT. This sequence encodes CASSLGLAGTSNTGELFF.

J is TRBJ2-2 and V is TRBV5-4; D not certain. Germline V gene data show CDR1 as SGHNT and CDR2 as YYREEE (reference sequence). This CDR3 comprises 11 residues. The V and J ends lost 5 bases and 6 bases respectively, with 5 bases between them. CDR3 amino acids: CASSGAGELFF. DNA of the CDR3: TGTGCCAGCAGTGGGGCCGGGGAGCTGTTTTTT.